This entry is about one T cell receptor beta chain. Germline CDR1 and CDR2: MRHNA and SNTAGT. The CDR3 is 14 amino acids. J gave up 2 bases and V 5 bases, and 2 bases lay outside the gene matches. How the authors handled the data: Nucleated cell counts were estimated from reference gene primer amplification. This table comes from immunoSEQ multiplex PCR, and its TCRdb copy is limited to in-frame clones, with some not included. That table is the source of V, J and clone size, and D and trimming were worked out from the DNA. Here the sample spans some 180,000 clones, approximately 90% being singletons. These data originate in a study of blood T cell repertoires in COVID-19.

The source is a man aged 40-55 years with active or convalescent COVID-19. The chain has TRBV6-4 and TRBJ2-1; 8 positions agree with TRBD1. Material: peripheral blood. The CDR3: CASSKDRAYNEQFF. The CDR3 bases are TGTGCCAGCAGTAAGGACAGGGCCTACAATGAGCAGTTCTTC.